Presented here are 13 T cell receptor beta chains from one specimen sequenced in a study of cytomegalovirus exposure and HLA in healthy donors. 60 Vbeta and 13 Jbeta primers were used in PCR. Assay used: immunoSEQ multiplex PCR; TCRdb lists only in-frame clones, some missing. This sample carries some 190,000 clones, approximately 73% of them seen once, and the ten largest clones take about 2.5%. Material for sequencing was PBMCs. The receptors derive from a woman in her thirties in good health and CMV-seropositive.

This chain joins TRBV19 and TRBJ2-5; 7 nucleotides agree with TRBD2. The CDR3 has 16 residues. Germline V gene sequence: CDR1 LNHDA, CDR2 SQIVND (reference sequence). Trimming took 3 bases from V and 7 from J; bases not matched to a gene: 14. CDR3 sequence reads: CASSMMSSGAGVTQYF. The CDR3 nucleotides are TGTGCCAGTAGTATGATGTCTAGCGGCGCCGGTGTGACCCAGTACTTC. Full variable domain (outside the CDR3, taken from reference TRBV19 and TRBJ2-5): DGGITQSPKYLFRKEGQNVTLSCEQNLNHDAMYWYRQDPGQGLRLIYYSQIVNDFQKGDIAEGYSVSREKKESFPLTVTSAQKNPTAFYLCASSMMSSGAGVTQYFGPGTRLLVL.

The CDR3 loop is CASSPHGLANEQFF. CDR3 nucleotide sequence: TGCGCCAGCAGCCCTCACGGACTAGCCAATGAGCAGTTCTTC. The rearrangement joins TRBV5-1 to TRBJ2-1, with TRBD2 matching over 8 bases. V lost 4 bases, J lost 6 bases, and 6 bases stayed unmatched. The CDR3 spans 14 residues. The germline V gene encodes CDR1 SGHRS and CDR2 YFSETQ.

This CDR3 reads CAWEEDNSYEQYF. The CDR3 nucleotides are TGTGCCTGGGAAGAGGACAACTCCTACGAGCAGTACTTC. The V and J genes are TRBV30 and TRBJ2-7; D is possibly TRBD1 (5 bases). V lost 5 bases and J lost 0, with 11 bases in between. CDR1 is GTSNPN and CDR2 is SVGIG in the germline V gene (reference sequence). The CDR3 length is 13 residues. The entire variable domain, with the rest obtained from reference TRBV30 and TRBJ2-7, is as follows: SQTIHQWPATLVQPVGSPLSLECTVEGTSNPNLYWYRQAAGRGLQLLFYSVGIGQISSEVPQNLSASRPQDRQFILSSKKLLLSDSGFYLCAWEEDNSYEQYFGPGTRLTVT.

V usage is TRBV4-1 and J usage is TRBJ2-2, with 8 positions matching TRBD1. With V trimmed by 1 base and J by 5 bases, 9 bases remained unmatched. The CDR3 sequence is 17 residues long. Germline V gene lookup returns CDR1 MGHRA and CDR2 YSYEKL. CDR3 DNA: TGCGCCAGCAGCCAAGGAAGGGCCAGGGGGCCGACCGGGGAGCTGTTTTTT. Translating it yields CASSQGRARGPTGELFF.

The chain links TRBV28 to TRBJ1-6; 8 bases fit TRBD1. Trimming took 6 bases from V and 4 from J; bases not matched to a gene: 11. The CDR3 has 17 amino acids. Germline lookup yields CDR1 MDHEN and CDR2 SYDVKM. CDR3 bases: TGTGCCAGCAGGGTCCCTCGTGGACAGGGATATAATTCACCCCTCCACTTT. Protein product: CASRVPRGQGYNSPLHF. The whole variable domain, filled in from reference TRBV28 and TRBJ1-6, reads DVKVTQSSRYLVKRTGEKVFLECVQDMDHENMFWYRQDPGLGLRLIYFSYDVKMKEKGDIPEGYSVSREKKERFSLILESASTNQTSMYLCASRVPRGQGYNSPLHFGNGTRLTVT.

The sample holds one count of this clone. The chain uses TRBV4-1 and TRBJ2-1; TRBD2 matches 7 bases. CDR1 is MGHRA and CDR2 is YSYEKL in the germline V gene. V shed 1 base, J shed 3 bases, and the junction held 3 bases outside the gene matches. The length of the CDR3 is 15 residues. CDR3 region: CASSQVSGDYNEQFF. DNA for the CDR3: TGCGCCAGCAGCCAAGTAAGCGGGGACTACAATGAGCAGTTCTTC.

V is TRBV2 and J is TRBJ1-5, with D tentatively TRBD1 (5 bases). V shed 5 bases and J shed 9 bases, with 11 bases lying between them. Germline V gives CDR1 SNHLY, CDR2 FYNNEI. CDR3 size: 12 residues. The CDR3 protein is CASSSGSRPQHF. In DNA form, the CDR3 reads TGTGCCAGCAGTTCAGGGTCGCGGCCCCAGCATTTT.

This chain joins TRBV30 and TRBJ1-3; D gene uncertain. The CDR3 is 15 amino acids. Trimming removed 3 bases from V and 4 bases from J, with 16 bases in between. Germline V gene lookup returns CDR1 GTSNPN and CDR2 SVGIG (reference sequence). The CDR3 DNA reads as TGTGCCTGGAGCACTCCACCCCCCGGGGGAAACACCATATATTTT. This translates into CAWSTPPPGGNTIYF.

V gene TRBV5-4 combines with J gene TRBJ1-2; maybe TRBD1 (5 bases). CDR3 length equals 16 residues. The germline CDR1 and CDR2 sequences are SGHNT and YYREEE (reference sequence). V gave up 0 bases and J gave up 2 bases, with 14 bases separating them. The CDR3 loop is CASSLGGMTENYGYTF. The CDR3 DNA reads TGTGCCAGCAGCTTGGGGGGCATGACAGAGAACTATGGCTACACCTTC.

With respect to this clone: Other DNA sequences in this sample translate to the same CDR3. The V gene is TRBV28, the J gene TRBJ2-5; 8 bases match TRBD1. Germline V lookup: CDR1 MDHEN, CDR2 SYDVKM. V gave up 6 bases and J gave up 4 bases; unmatched junction bases: 7. This CDR3 is 14 amino acids long. The CDR3 coding sequence is TGTGCCAGCAGCCGGGGACAGGCTCGAGAGACCCAGTACTTC. This encodes CASSRGQARETQYF.

The chain is built from TRBV4-3 and TRBJ2-1; 12 bases are a match to TRBD2. This CDR3 contains 20 residues. Germline V CDR1 and CDR2: LGHNA, YSLEER. Trimming cost V 0 bases and J 0 bases; bases outside gene matches: 9. CDR3: CASSQDFASGGASSYNEQFF. CDR3 bases: TGCGCCAGCAGCCAAGATTTTGCTAGCGGGGGGGCAAGCTCCTACAATGAGCAGTTCTTC.

The chain recombines TRBV5-5 with TRBJ1-2; D is ambiguous. Germline loops: CDR1 SGHKS, CDR2 YYEKEE (reference sequence). V was shortened by 2 bases and J by 6 bases, with 8 bases between the two germline ends. The CDR3 is 12 amino acids. In DNA form, the CDR3 reads TGTGCCAGCAGCTTCCGCGAAGATGGCTACACCTTC. Encoded protein: CASSFREDGYTF.

This clone was observed once. This chain joins TRBV9 and TRBJ2-1; tentative D call: TRBD2 (6 bases). The CDR3 is 16 residues long. Trimming took off 3 bases at V and 5 bases at J, with 18 bases between the two ends. Per the germline V gene, CDR1 is SGDLS and CDR2 is YYNGEE. The chain's CDR3 is CASSGRGAGVNNEQFF. Here the CDR3 DNA reads TGTGCCAGCAGCGGCCGCGGGGCCGGCGTTAACAATGAGCAGTTCTTC.